The subject of this entry is one TCR beta chain. Germline V CDR1 and CDR2: SQVTM, ANQGSEA. V was clipped by 1 base and J by 0 bases, with 15 bases between them. The CDR3 length is 16 residues. This sample is part of a study of control samples from healthy donors and cancer patients. The assay was immunoSEQ multiplex PCR, and TCRdb's table has in-frame clones only and misses some. Found here are some 170,000 clones, about 94% of them singletons; the top ten hold 11% to 15%. The chain is built from TRBV29-1 and TRBJ1-1; D is uncertain. The receptor was isolated from a man aged 55 to 70 with colorectal cancer. Specimen: PBMCs. CDR3 region: CSVEGASAVMNTEAFF. In DNA form, the CDR3 reads TGCAGCGTTGAAGGAGCCTCGGCCGTTATGAACACTGAAGCTTTCTTT.